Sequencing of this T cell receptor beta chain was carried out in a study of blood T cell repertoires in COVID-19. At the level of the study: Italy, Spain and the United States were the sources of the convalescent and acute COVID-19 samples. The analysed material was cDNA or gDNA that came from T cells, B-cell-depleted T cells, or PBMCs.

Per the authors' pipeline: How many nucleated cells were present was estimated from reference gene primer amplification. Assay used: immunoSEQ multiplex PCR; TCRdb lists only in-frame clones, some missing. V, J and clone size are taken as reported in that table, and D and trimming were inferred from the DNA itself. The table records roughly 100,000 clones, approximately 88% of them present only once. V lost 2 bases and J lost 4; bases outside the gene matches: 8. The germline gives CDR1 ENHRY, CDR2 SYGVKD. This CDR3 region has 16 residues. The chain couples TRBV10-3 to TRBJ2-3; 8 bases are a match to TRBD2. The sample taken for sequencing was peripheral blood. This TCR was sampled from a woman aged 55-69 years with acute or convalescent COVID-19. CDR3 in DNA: TGTGCCATCAGTGAGGGCGGCGCGGGAGGCGCAGATACGCAGTATTTT. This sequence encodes CAISEGGAGGADTQYF.